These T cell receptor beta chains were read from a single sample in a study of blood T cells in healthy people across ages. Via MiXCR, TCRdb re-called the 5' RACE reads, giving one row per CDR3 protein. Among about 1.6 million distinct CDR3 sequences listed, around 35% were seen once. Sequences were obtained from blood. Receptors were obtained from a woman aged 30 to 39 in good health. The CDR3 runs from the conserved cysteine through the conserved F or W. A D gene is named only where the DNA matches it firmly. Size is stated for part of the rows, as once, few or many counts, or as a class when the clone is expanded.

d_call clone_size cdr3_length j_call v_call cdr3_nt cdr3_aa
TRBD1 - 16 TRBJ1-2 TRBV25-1 TGTGCCAGCAGTGAATATGCACACGGGACAGCCTATGGCTACACCTTC CASSEYAHGTAYGYTF
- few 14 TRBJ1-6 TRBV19 TGTGCCAGTAGTATAGAGGGGTATAATTCACCCCTCCACTTT CASSIEGYNSPLHF
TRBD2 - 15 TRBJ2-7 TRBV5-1 TGCGCCAGCAGCTTGGCTCTAGCGGGGTCCTACGAGCAGTACTTC CASSLALAGSYEQYF
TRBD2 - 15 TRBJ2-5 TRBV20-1 TGCAGTGCTATAGGACCGGGACTAGCATGGGAGACCCAGTACTTC CSAIGPGLAWETQYF
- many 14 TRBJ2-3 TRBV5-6 TGTGCCAGCAGCCCTGGAACTATAACAGATACGCAGTATTTT CASSPGTITDTQYF
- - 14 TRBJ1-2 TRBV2 TGTGCCAGCAGCTTAGGGCAGTCGGCCTACGGCTACACCTTC CASSLGQSAYGYTF
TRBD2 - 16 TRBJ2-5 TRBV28 TGTGCCAGCAGTTTAGGTGGGAGCGGGGCCCAAGAGACCCAGTACTTC CASSLGGSGAQETQYF
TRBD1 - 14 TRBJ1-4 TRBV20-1 TGCAGTGCCCGCCCGGACAGGGAGGGCGAAAAACTGTTTTTT CSARPDREGEKLFF
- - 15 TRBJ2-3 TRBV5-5 TGTGCCAGCAGCGACCCTAACGGGTATACAGATACGCAGTATTTT CASSDPNGYTDTQYF
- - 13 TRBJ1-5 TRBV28 TGTGCCAGCAGACGAAGTCACGGCCAGCCCCAGCATTTT CASRRSHGQPQHF
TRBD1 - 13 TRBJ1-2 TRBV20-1 TGCAGTGCTGGGACAGGGGGCAGGTATGGCTACACCTTC CSAGTGGRYGYTF
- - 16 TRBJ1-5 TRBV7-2 TGTGCCAGCAGCTTGGCGGGGTTTGGGCGCAGGCAGCCCCAGCATTTT CASSLAGFGRRQPQHF
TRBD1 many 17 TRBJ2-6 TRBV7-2 TGTGCCAGCAGCTTGACAGGGGGCTCAATGAGGGCCAACGTCCTGACTTTC CASSLTGGSMRANVLTF
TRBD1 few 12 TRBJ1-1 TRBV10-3 TGTGCCGTCACAGGGGTGAACACTGAAGCTTTCTTT CAVTGVNTEAFF
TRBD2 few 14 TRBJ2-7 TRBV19 TGTGCCAGTAGTATTGGCGGGGGGCTGTACGAGCAGTACTTC CASSIGGGLYEQYF
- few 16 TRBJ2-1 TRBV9 TGTGCCAGCAGCCTCGAGGGGCAAACCTCCTACAATGAGCAGTTCTTC CASSLEGQTSYNEQFF
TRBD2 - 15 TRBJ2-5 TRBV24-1 TGTGCCACCAGTTCCGCGGGAGAGTTCAAAGAGACCCAGTACTTC CATSSAGEFKETQYF
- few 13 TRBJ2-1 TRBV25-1 TGTGCCAGCAGTGGCAACATAGGAGGGGAGCAGTTCTTC CASSGNIGGEQFF
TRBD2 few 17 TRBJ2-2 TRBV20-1 TGCAGTGCTATCTTAGCGGGAGGGGACCCGAACACCGGGGAGCTGTTTTTT CSAILAGGDPNTGELFF
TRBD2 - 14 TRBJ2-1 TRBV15 TGTGCCACAGACAGCGGGGGGATCGACAATGAGCAGTTCTTC CATDSGGIDNEQFF
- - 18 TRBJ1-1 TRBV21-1 TGTGCCAGCAGCAAAGCCCTTCGGGACAGAACGAAGGCAACTGAAGCTTTCTTT CASSKALRDRTKATEAFF
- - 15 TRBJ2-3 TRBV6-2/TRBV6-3 TGTGCCAGCAGGACACGGGACCGCCGGGGAGATACGCAGTATTTT CASRTRDRRGDTQYF
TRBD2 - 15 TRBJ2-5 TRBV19 TGTGCCAGTAGTATAGATGGGACTAAACAAGAGACCCAGTACTTC CASSIDGTKQETQYF
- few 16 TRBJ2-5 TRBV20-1 TGCAGTGCTACGCACCGCGGGGGCCCGTACCAAGAGACCCAGTACTTC CSATHRGGPYQETQYF